This note documents a single TCR beta chain sequence. This CDR3 is built from 16 residues. From germline, CDR1 is SGHRS and CDR2 YFSETQ. Trimming took 0 bases from V and 9 from J; bases not matched to a gene: 12. The sample comes from a study of OX40 agonist ivuxolimab in advanced cancers. Study summary: Hepatocellular carcinoma, melanoma, renal cell or head and neck cancer was diagnosed in the dose-escalation patients. Roughly two fifths of patients had received prior checkpoint inhibitor therapy.

Autoimmune disease history or systemic immunosuppression meant exclusion. Samples of blood were obtained at baseline, on cycle 4 day 1, and on cycle 7 day 1. Sequencing used immunoSEQ multiplex PCR; TCRdb keeps in-frame clones, though not all of them. This table has about 67,000 clones, more than 70% appearing once. The specimen was CD4+ or CD8+ T cells sorted from blood, collected in a trial of the OX40 agonist ivuxolimab. The clonotype comes from an adult with an advanced solid tumor such as melanoma, head and neck, liver or kidney cancer. The gene calls are TRBV5-1 and TRBJ2-1; 7 bases align to TRBD1. CDR3 sequence (DNA): TGCGCCAGCAGCTTGGCCCTAAACAGGGGACGGGCTGAGCAGTTCTTC. As protein: CASSLALNRGRAEQFF.